The 14 T cell receptor beta chains listed next were all sequenced from one sample in a study of blood T cell repertoires in COVID-19. Libraries were prepared by immunoSEQ multiplex PCR; TCRdb keeps only in-frame clonotypes and omits some of them. The sample shows roughly 260,000 clones, 86% of them seen only once. The source material was PBMCs or T cells enriched from blood (not recorded which). The receptors shown here come from a woman aged 18-35 years who had recovered from COVID-19.

This sequence joins TRBV7-2 and TRBJ2-3; 7 positions match TRBD2. CDR1 is SGHTA, CDR2 FQGNSA, per germline. The trim removed 5 bases at V and 2 bases at J, leaving 10 bases unmatched. This CDR3 is 16 amino acids long. CDR3 sequence (DNA): TGTGCCAGCAGCAGTAATAGACTAGCAGTCACAGATACGCAGTATTTT. It translates to CASSSNRLAVTDTQYF.

This clone was found a few times. V is TRBV19 and J is TRBJ1-1; 9 bases fit TRBD1. The V and J ends lost 3 bases and 7 bases, in that order; junction bases with no gene match: 6. Germline CDR1 is LNHDA and CDR2 is SQIVND (reference sequence). The CDR3 runs 14 residues. This CDR3 is CASSIRDRADEAFF. CDR3 sequence (DNA): TGTGCCAGTAGTATTCGGGACAGGGCCGATGAAGCTTTCTTT.

The V and J genes are TRBV5-5 and TRBJ2-1; possible D gene TRBD2, 7 bases. Germline CDR1 reads SGHKS; CDR2 reads YYEKEE (reference sequence). The CDR3 is 16 residues long. Trimming stripped 1 base from V and 4 bases from J, with 15 bases between. The CDR3 is CASSLSGTTSYNEQFF. CDR3 DNA sequence: TGTGCCAGCAGCTTGAGCGGGACAACCTCATACAATGAGCAGTTCTTC.

The chain carries TRBV3-1 (or the pseudogene TRBV3-2) and TRBJ2-1; TRBD2 might be the D (6 bases). In germline, CDR1 is LGHDT, CDR2 YNNKEL (reference sequence). CDR3 length: 15 amino acids. V lost 4 bases, J lost 8 bases, and 18 bases lay in between. The CDR3 reads CASSPGLPSFDEQFF. The DNA for the CDR3 is TGTGCCAGCAGCCCGGGACTCCCCAGTTTCGATGAGCAGTTCTTC.

The rearrangement uses TRBV5-4 and TRBJ2-3; maybe TRBD1 (6 bases). CDR3 length equals 13 residues. Trimming removed 2 bases at V and 5 bases at J, with 9 bases between. From germline, CDR1 is SGHNT and CDR2 YYREEE (reference sequence). The CDR3 loop is CASSFQTGDTQYF. The CDR3 DNA reads as TGTGCCAGCAGCTTCCAGACAGGAGATACGCAGTATTTT.

The chain carries TRBV7-2 and TRBJ2-3; TRBD1 matches 8 bases. Germline V lookup: CDR1 SGHTA, CDR2 FQGNSA. CDR3 length: 16 amino acids. With 5 bases clipped from V and 0 bases from J, the junction kept 7 bases outside the gene matches. CDR3 residues: CASSLRTGRSTDTQYF. The CDR3 DNA is TGTGCCAGCAGCCTGCGGACAGGGCGAAGCACAGATACGCAGTATTTT. Drawing the rest from reference TRBV7-2 and TRBJ2-3, the complete variable domain is GAGVSQSPSNKVTEKGKDVELRCDPISGHTALYWYRQSLGQGLEFLIYFQGNSAPDKSGLPSDRFSAERTGGSVSTLTIQRTQQEDSAVYLCASSLRTGRSTDTQYFGPGTRLTVL.

The V call is TRBV6-2 or TRBV6-3, the J call TRBJ1-1; no reliable D call. Germline CDR1 and CDR2: MNHEY and SVGEGT. The CDR3 runs 12 residues. V was cut by 0 bases and J by 3 bases, with 2 bases left in between. This CDR3 reads CASSYSYTEAFF. In DNA, the CDR3 is TGTGCCAGCAGTTACTCCTACACTGAAGCTTTCTTT.

This chain uses TRBV4-3 with TRBJ2-7; D may be TRBD1 (6 bases). This CDR3 region has 15 residues. Per germline, CDR1 LGHNA and CDR2 YSLEER. V was shortened by 4 bases and J by 0 bases, with 13 bases between the two germline ends. The CDR3 reads CASSPEWDISYEQYF. DNA for the CDR3: TGCGCCAGCAGCCCGGAGTGGGACATCTCCTACGAGCAGTACTTC.

V and J are TRBV5-6 and TRBJ2-7, with D possibly TRBD1 on 5 matching bases. This CDR3 spans 13 amino acids. Per germline, CDR1 SGHDT and CDR2 YYEEEE. Trimming took off 2 bases at V and 4 bases at J, with 10 bases between the two ends. The CDR3 protein is CASSFGDSYEQYF. Written as DNA, the CDR3 is TGTGCCAGCAGCTTTGGTGACAGTTACGAGCAGTACTTC.

The rearrangement joins TRBV9 to TRBJ1-1; D is possibly TRBD1 (6 bases). Trimming pared 3 bases from V and 4 bases from J, leaving 16 bases between. The CDR3 spans 15 residues. Germline CDR1 reads SGDLS; CDR2 reads YYNGEE. CDR3 sequence: CASSAKGGSGTEAFF. The CDR3 DNA reads TGTGCCAGCAGCGCCAAGGGGGGGTCGGGCACTGAAGCTTTCTTT.

This chain joins TRBV4-1 and TRBJ1-5, with 7 bases lining up with TRBD1. Germline CDR1 reads MGHRA; CDR2 reads YSYEKL. This CDR3 region has 15 residues. Trimming at V came to 1 base and at J to 7 bases, leaving 7 bases not matched to a gene. This CDR3 reads CASSQVEQGSQPQHF. The CDR3 DNA is TGCGCCAGCAGCCAAGTAGAACAGGGGTCCCAGCCCCAGCATTTT.

The chain combines TRBV7-8 with TRBJ2-5; 8 nucleotides line up with TRBD2. V shed 3 bases and J 2 bases; nucleotides not matched to a gene: 8. This CDR3 comprises 16 residues. Per germline, CDR1 SGHVS and CDR2 FQNEAQ. The CDR3 loop reads CASSFGSGALQETQYF. The CDR3, as DNA: TGTGCCAGCAGCTTTGGTAGCGGGGCGCTACAAGAGACCCAGTACTTC.

The sample holds a few counts of this clone. The chain carries TRBV5-8 and TRBJ1-2, with 7 bases that match TRBD1. After removal of 2 bases from V and 3 bases from J, the junction contained 4 bases not matched to a gene. Looked up from germline, CDR1 is SGHTS and CDR2 is YDEGEE. This CDR3 is 14 amino acids long. This chain's CDR3 is CASSFTGDYYGYTF. The DNA for the CDR3 is TGTGCCAGCAGCTTTACAGGGGATTACTATGGCTACACCTTC.

The V and J genes are TRBV27 and TRBJ2-1; 8 nucleotides agree with TRBD2. Germline CDR1 and CDR2: MNHEY and SMNVEV (reference sequence). The CDR3 covers 18 residues. V was clipped by 2 bases and J by 8 bases; unmatched bases: 17. In nucleotides, the CDR3 is TGTGCCAGCAGTTTAATAGGAGGGGCGGGGCTAGCGGGCGATGAGCAGTTCTTC. It yields the protein CASSLIGGAGLAGDEQFF.